This T cell receptor (beta chain) was recorded in a study of T cell clonality in common variable immunodeficiency. Study conclusions and caveats: T cell subpopulation sequencing would be needed to explain CVID clonality. In common variable immunodeficiency, TCR beta chains reportedly carried fewer deletions and N-nucleotide insertions. Compared with healthy controls, CVID subjects showed increased TCRbeta clonality, mostly in about a third.

Unmatched junction bases numbered 7, after V lost 2 bases and J lost 7 bases. CDR3 length: 15 amino acids. CDR1 is MNHEY and CDR2 is SVGEGT in the germline V gene. The data were produced by immunoSEQ multiplex PCR, yet TCRdb's version contains in-frame clones alone and is incomplete. This sample has roughly 79,000 clones, each found more than once. This clone was recorded at least ten times. The antigen is undetermined. The CDR3 goes on 3 residues after the read ends, and that part is filled in from the germline J gene. The J gene is TRBJ2-5, the V gene TRBV6-2 or TRBV6-3; 10 positions agree with TRBD2. The sequence was obtained from a person aged 18-70 years in good health. The source material was peripheral blood mononuclear cells. Incomplete CDR3 DNA: TGTGCCAGCAGTTACCAAGCGGGAGGGATCGGGACC. Protein sequence: CASSYQAGGIGT. The CDR3, in full, reads CASSYQAGGIGTQYF.